These 29 T cell receptor beta chains share one sample of origin, sequenced in a study of OX40 agonist ivuxolimab in advanced cancers. Sequenced by immunoSEQ multiplex PCR; TCRdb stores in-frame clones only, minus some. The sample consists of 50,000 or so clones, roughly 85% of them appearing once. Sequencing used CD4+ or CD8+ T cells sorted from blood, obtained in a trial of the OX40 agonist ivuxolimab. All receptors come from an adult with an advanced solid tumor such as melanoma, head and neck, liver or kidney cancer.

The gene calls are TRBV7-6 and TRBJ1-4, with D tentatively TRBD1 (6 bases). V was clipped by 5 bases and J by 3 bases, with 13 bases between them. This CDR3 is built from 15 residues. Germline CDR1 reads SGHVS; CDR2 reads FNYEAQ. This CDR3 is CASSQGGVPNEKLFF. DNA for the CDR3: TGTGCCAGCAGCCAAGGGGGGGTGCCTAATGAAAAACTGTTTTTT. Looking up the rest from reference TRBV7-6 and TRBJ1-4 gives the full variable domain: GAGVSQSPRYKVTKRGQDVALRCDPISGHVSLYWYRQALGQGPEFLTYFNYEAQQDKSGLPNDRFSAERPEGSISTLTIQRTEQRDSAMYRCASSQGGVPNEKLFFGSGTQLSVL.

This clone was counted a single time. The chain links TRBV19 to TRBJ1-2; D is perhaps TRBD1 (5 bases). Germline lookup yields CDR1 LNHDA and CDR2 SQIVND (reference sequence). V gave up 3 bases and J gave up 0 bases, with 14 bases separating them. This CDR3 is 16 amino acids long. CDR3 sequence (DNA): TGTGCCAGTAGTATTACTTGGGGACTGTCTAACTATGGCTACACCTTC. Translated, it gives CASSITWGLSNYGYTF.

The rearrangement links TRBV11-2 to TRBJ2-7; D is ambiguous. The ends were cut back, 5 bases at V and 4 bases at J, with 9 bases in the middle. CDR3 length: 12 residues. Germline CDR1 is SGHAT and CDR2 is FQNNGV. The CDR3 coding sequence is TGTGCCAGCAGCGCGAGACCTTACGAGCAGTACTTC. Amino acid sequence: CASSARPYEQYF.

J is TRBJ2-3 and V is TRBV6-6, with 8 bases that match TRBD2. CDR1 is MNHNY and CDR2 is SVGAGI in the germline V gene (reference sequence). The CDR3 has 16 amino acids. V was clipped by 3 bases and J by 4 bases; unmatched bases: 9. The CDR3 region has the DNA TGTGCCAGCAGTTATGGGAGCGGGAGCCGCCCAGATACGCAGTATTTT. The encoded protein is CASSYGSGSRPDTQYF.

The chain is built from TRBV29-1 and TRBJ1-2, with D uncertain. The CDR3 contains 14 residues. Trimming took off 3 bases at V and 1 base at J, with 12 bases between the two ends. Germline-derived CDR1 and CDR2 are SQVTM and ANQGSEA. The CDR3 sequence is CSVDLLRVNYGYTF. CDR3 nucleotide sequence: TGCAGCGTTGATTTGTTGAGAGTTAACTATGGCTACACCTTC.

The chain links TRBV18 to TRBJ2-6; D is undetermined. The CDR3 loop spans 14 amino acids. Trimming left V 0 bases short and J 4 bases short, with 4 bases between. CDR1 is KGHSH, CDR2 LQKENI, per germline. The CDR3 spells CASSPPGGANVLTF. Written as DNA, the CDR3 is TGTGCCAGCTCACCACCGGGAGGGGCCAACGTCCTGACTTTC.

The chain employs TRBV6-6 and TRBJ1-4; no firm D call. From germline, CDR1 is MNHNY and CDR2 SVGAGI (reference sequence). CDR3 length: 15 amino acids. Trimming shortened V by 2 bases and J by 3 bases, and 10 bases separated the two germline ends. CDR3 sequence: CASSYNQRPNEKLFF. The CDR3, as DNA: TGTGCCAGCAGTTACAACCAACGACCTAATGAAAAACTGTTTTTT.

This chain joins TRBV19 and TRBJ1-2; D is undetermined. In germline, CDR1 is LNHDA, CDR2 SQIVND (reference sequence). Trimming took off 5 bases at V and 1 base at J, with 11 bases between the two ends. CDR3 length: 14 amino acids. The CDR3 coding sequence is TGTGCCAGTAGTCCATCGGGCGTTAACTATGGCTACACCTTC. Its translation: CASSPSGVNYGYTF.

With regard to this clone: At the DNA level, this CDR3 is encoded by other sequences in the same sample as well. The rearrangement links TRBV25-1 to TRBJ2-2; D is unresolved. Trimming removed 6 bases at V and 8 bases at J, with 13 bases between. The CDR3 totals 13 residues. Per the germline V gene, CDR1 is MGHDK and CDR2 is SYGVNS. The CDR3 DNA sequence: TGTGCCAGCAGCAATATCGCCGCTGGGGAGCTGTTTTTT. It is translated as CASSNIAAGELFF.

The genes are TRBV20-1 and TRBJ2-7, with D uncertain. Germline values: CDR1 DFQATT, CDR2 SNEGSKA (reference sequence). The CDR3 runs to 11 residues. Trimming removed 0 bases at V and 9 bases at J, with 9 bases between. CDR3 in amino acids: CSARDVLAQYF. The CDR3 nucleotides are TGCAGTGCTAGAGATGTGTTGGCGCAGTACTTC.

V and J are TRBV9 and TRBJ2-7; 12 bases are shared with TRBD1. Germline V gene data show CDR1 as SGDLS and CDR2 as YYNGEE. CDR3 length equals 15 residues. V dropped 4 bases and J dropped 4; count of bases not matched to a gene: 6. The CDR3 DNA follows: TGTGCCAGCAGCACGGGACAGGGGGCTCTGTACGAGCAGTACTTC. This encodes CASSTGQGALYEQYF.

The chain links TRBV9 to TRBJ2-2; 9 positions agree with TRBD1. The V gene's germline CDR1 is SGDLS and CDR2 YYNGEE. The CDR3 totals 13 residues. Losses at the gene ends were 5 bases for V and 9 bases for J; bases not matched to a gene: 5. In DNA, the CDR3 is TGTGCCAGCAGGGGACAGGGAGGTCGGGAGCTGTTTTTT. Amino acid sequence: CASRGQGGRELFF.

V usage is TRBV28 and J usage is TRBJ2-7; D is ambiguous. The CDR3 length is 13 residues. V lost 7 bases to trimming and J lost 3 bases, with 13 bases between them. The germline V gene encodes CDR1 MDHEN and CDR2 SYDVKM. CDR3 sequence (DNA): TGTGCCAGCAAAAGGCGGATGCGCTACGAGCAGTACTTC. Translating it yields CASKRRMRYEQYF.

This clone turned up a few times. The chain uses TRBV18 and TRBJ2-2; the D gene is possibly TRBD1 (6 bases). V dropped 8 bases and J dropped 4 bases, with 8 bases sitting between them. The CDR3 has 12 amino acids. Germline V gene lookup returns CDR1 KGHSH and CDR2 LQKENI. The chain's CDR3 is CASGQLTGELFF. The CDR3 DNA follows: TGTGCCAGCGGACAGCTCACCGGGGAGCTGTTTTTT.

J is TRBJ2-1 and V is TRBV7-8; 12 positions agree with TRBD2. V was pared by 8 bases and J by 3 bases, with 2 bases of the junction left unmatched. The CDR3 is 14 residues long. Germline CDR1 reads SGHVS; CDR2 reads FQNEAQ. The CDR3 nucleotides read TGTGCCAGCTCTAGCGGGAGGGTCTACAATGAGCAGTTCTTC. This translates into CASSSGRVYNEQFF.

The chain recombines TRBV4-1 with TRBJ1-5; the match to TRBD1 covers 8 bases. Trimming removed 3 bases from V and 1 base from J; junction bases left unmatched: 5. CDR3 length: 16 amino acids. In germline, CDR1 is MGHRA, CDR2 YSYEKL. CDR3 in amino acids: CASSQNRGMSNQPQHF. CDR3 nucleotides: TGCGCCAGCAGCCAGAACAGGGGGATGAGCAATCAGCCCCAGCATTTT.

V and J are TRBV10-3 and TRBJ2-7; 11 nucleotides align to TRBD1. Trimming took 10 bases from V and 6 from J; bases not matched to a gene: 14. CDR3 size: 15 residues. Looked up from germline, CDR1 is ENHRY and CDR2 is SYGVKD. Written as DNA, the CDR3 is TGTGCCAGCAAGAAGGGGAGGGACAGGGGGATCGAGCAGTACTTC. It is translated as CASKKGRDRGIEQYF.

This clone turned up a few times. At one of its ends the junction is not consistent with the germline gene, which may arise from a read error. The chain is built from TRBV7-7 and TRBJ2-7, with D possibly being TRBD1 or TRBD2 (6 bases each). This CDR3 has 15 residues. The germline gives CDR1 SSHAT, CDR2 FNYEAQ (reference sequence). The CDR3, as DNA: TGTGCTAGCAGCCCAGGAGGGGGGACACTCTACGAGCAGTACTTC. This codes for CASSPGGGTLYEQYF.

V is TRBV11-1 and J is TRBJ2-5; TRBD1 or TRBD2 may be the D gene (6 bases each). The CDR3 contains 16 residues. Germline CDR1 SGHAT, CDR2 FQDESV (reference sequence). The ends were cut back, 5 bases at V and 7 bases at J, with 23 bases in the middle. The CDR3 region is CASSPLTGGGVGTQYF. The CDR3 DNA reads as TGTGCCAGCAGCCCATTAACCGGGGGCGGGGTGGGGACCCAGTACTTC.

V is TRBV2 and J is TRBJ1-2; TRBD1 matches at 8 bases. This CDR3 spans 12 amino acids. V lost 4 bases to trimming and J lost 7 bases; unmatched junction nucleotides: 2. Per germline, CDR1 SNHLY and CDR2 FYNNEI. CDR3 protein: CASSAGGAGYTF. The CDR3 nucleotides read TGTGCCAGCAGTGCAGGGGGCGCTGGCTACACCTTC.

The chain employs TRBV5-1 and TRBJ1-1, with D possibly TRBD1 on 5 matching bases. The CDR3 consists of 16 residues. V lost 3 bases, J lost 1 base, and 16 bases lay in between. The germline CDR1 and CDR2 sequences are SGHRS and YFSETQ. The CDR3 region is CASSSNPDIRNTEAFF. The CDR3 DNA sequence: TGCGCCAGCAGCTCGAATCCGGACATAAGGAACACTGAAGCTTTCTTT.

The chain recombines TRBV2 with TRBJ1-6, with D unclear. The CDR3 consists of 13 residues. In germline, CDR1 is SNHLY, CDR2 FYNNEI. Trimming took off 4 bases at V and 10 bases at J, with 11 bases between the two ends. DNA of the CDR3: TGTGCCAGCAGTGGGGAGGGTTGGTCACCCCTCCACTTT. Its protein is CASSGEGWSPLHF.

The CDR3 here is CAIRQGFHTGELFF. Written as DNA, the CDR3 is TGTGCCATAAGACAGGGCTTTCACACCGGGGAGCTGTTTTTT. V and J are TRBV30 and TRBJ2-2, with 7 bases lining up with TRBD1. V dropped 8 bases and J dropped 3; count of bases not matched to a gene: 9. CDR1 is GTSNPN and CDR2 is SVGIG in the germline V gene (reference sequence). The CDR3 extends over 14 amino acids.

The CDR3 reads CAISEAGPLNTEAFF. Here the CDR3 DNA reads TGTGCCATCAGTGAGGCGGGACCTCTGAACACTGAAGCTTTCTTT. The chain joins TRBV10-3 to TRBJ1-1; maybe TRBD1 (5 bases). In germline, CDR1 is ENHRY, CDR2 SYGVKD. Trimming removed 2 bases at V and 0 bases at J, with 10 bases between. The CDR3 is 15 amino acids.

This chain joins TRBV7-8 and TRBJ2-7; 12 bases match TRBD2. Per the germline V gene, CDR1 is SGHVS and CDR2 is FQNEAQ. The CDR3 is made up of 18 amino acids. Trimming cost V 3 bases and J 5 bases; bases outside gene matches: 14. Here the CDR3 reads CASSFARYLAGGFHEQYF. In nucleotides, the CDR3 is TGTGCCAGCAGCTTCGCGCGATATCTAGCGGGAGGGTTCCACGAGCAGTACTTC.

This sequence joins TRBV6-1 and TRBJ2-7; 11 nucleotides align to TRBD2. Germline V CDR1 and CDR2: MNHNS, SASEGT. Unmatched junction bases numbered 5, after V lost 4 bases and J lost 3 bases. This CDR3 region has 15 residues. The CDR3 coding sequence is TGTGCCAGCAGTGCAGGGACTAGCGGTCTCTACGAGCAGTACTTC. As protein: CASSAGTSGLYEQYF.

The genes are TRBV27 and TRBJ2-3, with D hard to call. Trimming removed 4 bases at V and 2 bases at J, with 10 bases between. The CDR3 sequence is 14 residues long. CDR1 is MNHEY, CDR2 SMNVEV, per germline (reference sequence). Written as DNA, the CDR3 is TGTGCCAGCAGTTCCCCCCGGGCCACAGATACGCAGTATTTT. Encoded protein: CASSSPRATDTQYF.

The chain combines TRBV28 with TRBJ2-1, with 14 positions matching TRBD2. The length of the CDR3 is 20 residues. Germline V gene data show CDR1 as MDHEN and CDR2 as SYDVKM. Trimming removed 5 bases from V and 0 bases from J; junction bases left unmatched: 12. Here the CDR3 reads CASSLPGLAGVWSSYNEQFF. For the CDR3, the DNA is TGTGCCAGCAGTCTACCGGGACTAGCGGGAGTTTGGAGCTCCTACAATGAGCAGTTCTTC. Looking up the rest from reference TRBV28 and TRBJ2-1 gives the full variable domain: DVKVTQSSRYLVKRTGEKVFLECVQDMDHENMFWYRQDPGLGLRLIYFSYDVKMKEKGDIPEGYSVSREKKERFSLILESASTNQTSMYLCASSLPGLAGVWSSYNEQFFGPGTRLTVL.

The rearrangement uses TRBV2 and TRBJ2-3; possible D gene TRBD2, 6 bases. Per the germline V gene, CDR1 is SNHLY and CDR2 is FYNNEI. Trimming shortened V by 8 bases and J by 1 base, and 13 bases separated the two germline ends. The CDR3 has 14 residues. CDR3 loop: CASEASSGTDTQYF. DNA for the CDR3: TGTGCCAGCGAGGCCTCTAGCGGCACAGATACGCAGTATTTT.